A selection of T cell receptor beta chains follows, all from one sample in a study of identical twins. TCRdb analysed the 5' RACE reads with MiXCR anew, one entry per CDR3 protein. The sample yields 600,000 to 850,000 distinct CDR3 sequences, roughly 20% seen once. These records were also assigned to another study, of T cells expressing NK-cell markers.

The specimen sequenced was PBMCs. These receptors all come from a woman aged 18-35 years in good health. CDR3s include the opening cysteine and the closing phenylalanine or tryptophan. D genes are given only for firm matches. Only part of the rows carry a size: once, few, many, or a class if the clone is expanded.

j_call clone_size v_call d_call cdr3_nt cdr3_aa
TRBJ2-2 many TRBV5-1 . TGTGCCAGCAGTTTAGAGGTCTCCGGGGAGCTGTTTTTT CASSLEVSGELFF
TRBJ2-7 many TRBV12-3/TRBV12-4 TRBD2 TGTGCCAGCAGGGAGGGCGGGGGCTCCTACGAGCAGTACTTC CASREGGGSYEQYF
TRBJ1-1 few TRBV6-5 . TGTGCCAGCAGTTACCGACCGGGATCCAGTGGGACTGAAGCTTTCTTT CASSYRPGSSGTEAFF
TRBJ1-1 . TRBV12-3/TRBV12-4 . TGTGCCAGCAGTTTATTTCCAGGGGAGATGAGGGCTTTCTTT CASSLFPGEMRAFF
TRBJ2-7 few TRBV20-1 TRBD2 TGCAGTGCTAGGTCCACTAGCGGACGGTTCTACGAGCAGTACTTC CSARSTSGRFYEQYF
TRBJ1-2 . TRBV18 TRBD1 TGTGCCAGCTCACCACAGACAGGGAGCCATGGCTACACCTTC CASSPQTGSHGYTF
TRBJ2-1 . TRBV3-1 TRBD2 TGTGCCAGCAGCCGTCCCGGGACTAGCCCGGCTGAGCAGTTCTTC CASSRPGTSPAEQFF
TRBJ2-7 few TRBV20-1 . TGCAGTGCCACCGACGGGCCCTACGAGCAGTACTTC CSATDGPYEQYF
TRBJ2-5 . TRBV27 TRBD1 TGTGCCAGCAGTACCCTCCGGACAGGGGTTAGGGAGACCCAGTACTTC CASSTLRTGVRETQYF
TRBJ2-7 . TRBV20-1 TRBD1 TGCAGTGCTAGGAGAACTGGACAGGGCTACGAGCAGTACTTC CSARRTGQGYEQYF
TRBJ1-5 . TRBV12-3/TRBV12-4 TRBD1 TGTGCCAGCAGAAGAGGACAGGACAATCAGCCCCAGCATTTT CASRRGQDNQPQHF
TRBJ1-2 . TRBV6-1 . TGTGCCAGCCGGGACAAGAACTATGGCTACACCTTC CASRDKNYGYTF
TRBJ2-5 few TRBV20-1 . TGCAGTGCTAGAGGACAGTATCCAGAGACCCAGTACTTC CSARGQYPETQYF
TRBJ2-1 few TRBV4-1 TRBD2 TGCGCCAGCAGCCAAAGGACTAGCGGGAGTGGGGTCATCTACAATGAGCAGTTCTTC CASSQRTSGSGVIYNEQFF
TRBJ2-5 few TRBV20-1 TRBD2 TGCAGTGCGATCCTGCCGGGACTAGCGGGGGGGGAGACCCAGTACTTC CSAILPGLAGGETQYF
TRBJ2-7 few TRBV20-1 . TGCAGTGCTAGAGAGGTCAGGGAGCAGTACTTC CSAREVREQYF
TRBJ1-6 few TRBV24-1 . TGTGCCACCAGGGTCCAGGATATGCATCACCTCCACTTT CATRVQDMHHLHF
TRBJ2-7 many TRBV20-1 TRBD1 TGCAGTGCTCTAGGACAGGGTGCTTACGAGCAGTACTTC CSALGQGAYEQYF
TRBJ2-6 few TRBV12-3/TRBV12-4 . TGTGCCAGCAGGTACAGGGATGGGGCCAACGTCCTGACTTTC CASRYRDGANVLTF
TRBJ2-2 . TRBV12-3/TRBV12-4 . TGTGCCAGCAGTTTCAGAGACCCAAACACCGGGGAGCTGTTTTTT CASSFRDPNTGELFF
TRBJ2-7 . TRBV20-1 . TGCAGTGCTAGCCCCAGCGTCTTCTACGAGCAGTACTTC CSASPSVFYEQYF
TRBJ1-2 . TRBV12-3/TRBV12-4 . TGTGCCAGCAGCAAGACGAACACCTATGGCTACACCTTC CASSKTNTYGYTF
TRBJ2-3 . TRBV6-4 . TGTGCCACCAGGACAGTTTGGGACACAGATACGCAGTATTTT CATRTVWDTDTQYF
TRBJ1-1 . TRBV10-3 TRBD1 TGTGCCATCAGTGGCCAACGGACAGGGGCCACTGAAGCTTTCTTT CAISGQRTGATEAFF
TRBJ1-3 few TRBV13 . TGTGCCAGCAGCTCGAAGGATACCCGGGGGAGAGAGGAAAACACCATATATTTT CASSSKDTRGREENTIYF
TRBJ2-2 many TRBV27 . TGTGCCAGCAGTTGGAACACCGGGGAGCTGTTTTTT CASSWNTGELFF
TRBJ2-1 . TRBV7-3 . TGTGCCAGCAGCTTAACGGGGACTGGGAATGAGCAGTTCTTC CASSLTGTGNEQFF
TRBJ1-2 . TRBV25-1 . TGTGCCAGCAGTGAACCCACCTTCTATGGCTACACCTTC CASSEPTFYGYTF
TRBJ2-5 . TRBV4-1 TRBD1 TGCGCCAGCAGCCTGTACAACAGGGGTTCTGAAGAGACCCAGTACTTC CASSLYNRGSEETQYF
TRBJ1-6 . TRBV12-3/TRBV12-4 . TGTGCCAGCAGTTCTACCGGCCGGGGTAATTCACCCCTCCACTTT CASSSTGRGNSPLHF
TRBJ2-1 . TRBV18 . TGTGCCAGCTCACCACTAAGAACAGCCGGCCCTGAATACAATGAGCAGTTCTTC CASSPLRTAGPEYNEQFF
TRBJ2-1 . TRBV6-1 . TGTGCCAGCACTATCGTATGGGGGGCACCCCCCAATGAGCAGTTCTTC CASTIVWGAPPNEQFF
TRBJ2-1 . TRBV5-1 . TGCGCCAGCAGCTTGGCTCTCGGGCGCAGTCCTCCTCGCAATGAGCAGTTCTTC CASSLALGRSPPRNEQFF
TRBJ2-2 few TRBV20-1 . TGCAGTGCTAGACTAGTCATCACCGGGGAGCTGTTTTTT CSARLVITGELFF
TRBJ2-7 . TRBV4-3 . TGCGCCAGCAGCTTACGACATGGCGGGGAGCAGTACTTC CASSLRHGGEQYF
TRBJ2-5 few TRBV11-2 TRBD2 TGTGCCAGCAGCCAAGGACTAGCGGGGGTCAGGGAGACCCAGTACTTC CASSQGLAGVRETQYF
TRBJ2-3 many TRBV12-3/TRBV12-4 . TGTGCCAGCAGCCTAGGTTTTAGCACAGATACGCAGTATTTT CASSLGFSTDTQYF
TRBJ2-2 . TRBV12-5 . TGTGCTAGTCGGTGGCAGGATAACACCGGGGAGCTGTTTTTT CASRWQDNTGELFF
TRBJ2-2 . TRBV15 . TGTGCCACCAGCAGCGGAGGGTCGGCCGGGGAGCTGTTTTTT CATSSGGSAGELFF
TRBJ2-7 few TRBV5-1 TRBD2 TGCGCCAGCAGCCGGGACTATCCCTACGAGCAGTACTTC CASSRDYPYEQYF
TRBJ2-3 few TRBV20-1 . TGCAGTGCTAGAGAACAGATATTTGGGGATACGCAGTATTTT CSAREQIFGDTQYF
TRBJ2-7 few TRBV6-6 TRBD2 TGTGCCAGCAGTGGCCAGGGAAGCGGGAGTTTATACTTC CASSGQGSGSLYF
TRBJ1-5 few TRBV10-3 . TGTGCCATCAGCGAATCCGGGGATCAGCCCCAGCATTTT CAISESGDQPQHF
TRBJ1-1 . TRBV20-1 TRBD1 TGCAGTGCGGTACAGGGGGGAGCTTTCTTT CSAVQGGAFF
TRBJ2-1 . TRBV12-3/TRBV12-4 . TGTGCCAGCTCCCGGGGGTACGGCTTTGAGGATGAGCAGTTCTTC CASSRGYGFEDEQFF
TRBJ2-7 . TRBV20-1 . TGCAGTGCTCCTGGGGACGCCTACGAGCAGTACTTC CSAPGDAYEQYF
TRBJ2-3 few TRBV10-3 . TGTGCCATCAGTGATTTTCCCCCGGCGGACACAGATACGCAGTATTTT CAISDFPPADTDTQYF
TRBJ2-7 few TRBV6-1 . TGTGCCAGCAGTGCAGGGGATTTGACGTTTGGCGAGCAGTACTTC CASSAGDLTFGEQYF
TRBJ2-1 . TRBV20-1 TRBD2 TGCAGTGCTATAAGGAGCGGGGGGGCTCGGGAGGAGCAGTTCTTC CSAIRSGGAREEQFF
TRBJ2-7 . TRBV5-1 . TGCGCCAGCAGCTTTAGACAGGCCGAGCATTCCTACGAGCAGTACTTC CASSFRQAEHSYEQYF
TRBJ2-7 . TRBV20-1 . TGCAGTGCTAGAGAACCAGGGCCCCACCCGCAGCAGTACTTC CSAREPGPHPQQYF